These 20 T cell receptor beta chains came from one sample sequenced in a study of T cell responses to AZD1222 COVID-19 vaccine. TCRdb keeps only in-frame clones here, not all; method: immunoSEQ multiplex PCR. The data contain approximately 130,000 clones, approximately 83% of them singletons. Sequenced here: peripheral blood, sampled on day 0 of AZD1222 vaccination. Receptor source: an adult in good health.

V usage is TRBV4-1 and J usage is TRBJ2-2, with 7 bases that match TRBD2. This CDR3 contains 17 residues. Trimming at V came to 5 bases and at J to 5 bases, leaving 14 bases not matched to a gene. Per the germline V gene, CDR1 is MGHRA and CDR2 is YSYEKL. This CDR3 reads CASSVVGRGVKTGELFF. CDR3 DNA: TGCGCCAGCAGCGTCGTTGGTCGGGGGGTGAAAACCGGGGAGCTGTTTTTT.

The chain couples TRBV13 to TRBJ1-2, with TRBD1 identical over 7 bases. The junction had 13 bases not matched to a gene; V was cut back by 5 bases and J by 4 bases. Germline values: CDR1 PRHDT, CDR2 FYEKMQ (reference sequence). The CDR3 sequence is 16 residues long. Written as DNA, the CDR3 is TGTGCCAGCAGCCCTTTGAGGACAGGCGTATCCTATGGCTACACCTTC. It codes for CASSPLRTGVSYGYTF. Full variable domain (rest looked up from reference TRBV13 and TRBJ1-2): AAGVIQSPRHLIKEKRETATLKCYPIPRHDTVYWYQQGPGQDPQFLISFYEKMQSDKGSIPDRFSAQQFSDYHSELNMSSLELGDSALYFCASSPLRTGVSYGYTFGSGTRLTVV.

The CDR3 DNA reads as TGTGCCAGCAGCTTCGGCGGGGGGGGGAATGAGCAGTTCTTC. Its protein is CASSFGGGGNEQFF. The chain combines TRBV2 with TRBJ2-1, with 9 bases fitting TRBD2. Per the germline V gene, CDR1 is SNHLY and CDR2 is FYNNEI. The CDR3 runs to 14 residues. V shed 6 bases and J 7 bases; nucleotides not matched to a gene: 7.

This rearrangement joins TRBV2 to TRBJ1-2; 10 positions match TRBD1. From germline, CDR1 is SNHLY and CDR2 FYNNEI. After removal of 7 bases from V and 0 bases from J, the junction contained 5 bases not matched to a gene. This CDR3 spans 15 amino acids. In nucleotides, the CDR3 is TGTGCCAGCAAAAGGGACAGGGGTGCTAACTATGGCTACACCTTC. Residues: CASKRDRGANYGYTF.

The gene calls are TRBV11-3 and TRBJ2-1, with TRBD2 matching 9 bases. The junction had 11 bases not matched to a gene; V was cut back by 6 bases and J by 8 bases. The V gene's germline CDR1 is SGHNT and CDR2 YENEEA. The CDR3 is 15 amino acids. The CDR3 spells CASRYSVAGAHEQFF. CDR3 DNA sequence: TGTGCCAGCAGGTACTCGGTAGCGGGAGCACATGAGCAGTTCTTC.

This clone has more than one count but fewer than ten. This chain joins TRBV18 and TRBJ2-7; TRBD2 matches at 12 bases. Trimming cost V 4 bases and J 5 bases; bases outside gene matches: 15. This CDR3 is 18 amino acids long. The germline CDR1 and CDR2 sequences are KGHSH and LQKENI. The CDR3 nucleotides read TGTGCCAGCTCACAGGACTCTGGACTAGCGGGGCCCTCAGACGAGCAGTACTTC. Amino acids: CASSQDSGLAGPSDEQYF.

V gene TRBV5-1 combines with J gene TRBJ1-2, with TRBD1 identical over 8 bases. Germline loops: CDR1 SGHRS, CDR2 YFSETQ. Losses at the gene ends were 4 bases for V and 6 bases for J; bases not matched to a gene: 11. The CDR3 spans 15 residues. The CDR3 protein is CASSGQTGAKDGYTF. In DNA form, the CDR3 reads TGCGCCAGCAGCGGACAGACAGGGGCGAAGGATGGCTACACCTTC.

This chain connects TRBV2 to TRBJ1-4, with D uncertain. With 7 bases removed from V and 0 bases from J, the gap between germline ends came to 6 bases. CDR3 length equals 13 residues. Germline V CDR1 and CDR2: SNHLY, FYNNEI. The CDR3 coding sequence is TGTGCCAGCATGACAACAACTAATGAAAAACTGTTTTTT. Its translation: CASMTTTNEKLFF.

CDR3: CASSLLGRTNTGELFF. DNA of the CDR3: TGTGCCAGCAGCTTATTGGGGCGGACCAACACCGGGGAGCTGTTTTTT. This chain links TRBV7-2 with TRBJ2-2, with D perhaps TRBD1 (5 bases). With 2 bases removed from V and 2 bases from J, the gap between germline ends came to 12 bases. This CDR3 is built from 16 residues. CDR1 and CDR2 (germline): SGHTA, FQGNSA.

The chain employs TRBV5-1 and TRBJ1-1; no definite D call. V shed 1 base and J shed 3 bases, with 10 bases lying between them. The CDR3 has 14 amino acids. Germline V gene lookup returns CDR1 SGHRS and CDR2 YFSETQ. The CDR3 loop reads CASSLSLGHTEAFF. Here the CDR3 DNA reads TGCGCCAGCAGCTTGTCCTTAGGTCACACTGAAGCTTTCTTT.

The chain employs TRBV11-3 and TRBJ2-4, with 10 bases identical to TRBD2. Germline CDR1 and CDR2: SGHNT and YENEEA. The V segment lost 3 bases and the J segment 0 bases; nucleotides outside the gene matches: 14. The CDR3 length is 20 residues. The CDR3: CASSFPVLAGVDGAKNIQYF. The CDR3 nucleotides read TGTGCCAGCAGCTTCCCCGTCCTAGCGGGAGTAGATGGAGCCAAAAACATTCAGTACTTC.

The rearrangement uses TRBV9 and TRBJ2-1; maybe TRBD2 (6 bases). V was pared by 1 base and J by 4 bases, with 12 bases between. Germline CDR1 SGDLS, CDR2 YYNGEE. The length of the CDR3 is 15 residues. CDR3 amino acids: CASSVSTGGYNEQFF. For the CDR3, the DNA is TGTGCCAGCAGCGTATCGACTGGAGGGTACAATGAGCAGTTCTTC.

The chain is built from TRBV5-6 and TRBJ1-1, with a weak D call TRBD1 (5 bases). CDR1 and CDR2 (germline): SGHDT, YYEEEE. Trimming stripped 3 bases from V and 0 bases from J, with 12 bases between. This CDR3 contains 15 residues. Here the CDR3 reads CASSSLTVLNTEAFF. As DNA, the CDR3 is TGTGCCAGCAGCTCTTTGACAGTCTTGAACACTGAAGCTTTCTTT.

This chain links TRBV3-1 (or the pseudogene TRBV3-2) with TRBJ1-1; the match to TRBD1 covers 11 bases. Trimming cost V 1 base and J 7 bases; bases outside gene matches: 2. This CDR3 has 14 residues. Germline values: CDR1 LGHDT, CDR2 YNNKEL (reference sequence). Written as DNA, the CDR3 is TGTGCCAGCAGCCAAGGGGACAGGGGGATTGAAGCTTTCTTT. Residues: CASSQGDRGIEAFF.

The chain uses TRBV5-4 and TRBJ2-7, with D tentatively TRBD2 (6 bases). CDR1 is SGHNT and CDR2 is YYREEE in the germline V gene (reference sequence). The CDR3 length is 14 residues. Trimming removed 4 bases at V and 6 bases at J, with 17 bases between. The CDR3 loop is CASSISYRRGEQYF. CDR3 DNA: TGTGCCAGCAGCATCTCCTACAGGAGGGGCGAGCAGTACTTC.

This clone was recorded once. The V call is TRBV5-6, the J call TRBJ2-7; possibly TRBD1 for D (5 bases). Germline CDR1 is SGHDT and CDR2 is YYEEEE. This CDR3 has 12 amino acids. V lost 5 bases to trimming and J lost 3 bases, with 9 bases between them. CDR3 bases: TGTGCCAGCAGTAGGGGCGACTACGAGCAGTACTTC. As protein: CASSRGDYEQYF.

The rearrangement links TRBV19 to TRBJ2-5; D uncertain. This CDR3 region has 13 residues. V lost 3 bases to trimming and J lost 2 bases, with 7 bases between them. The germline CDR1 and CDR2 sequences are LNHDA and SQIVND (reference sequence). The CDR3 DNA is TGTGCCAGTAGTATCGGTGAACAAGAGACCCAGTACTTC. It yields the protein CASSIGEQETQYF.

The chain joins TRBV12-3 or TRBV12-4 to TRBJ2-5; perhaps TRBD2 as D (5 bases). CDR3 length: 13 residues. The germline V and J ends were trimmed by 5 bases and 5 bases, with 12 bases remaining between them. The CDR3 loop reads CASSPRRGETQYF. As DNA, the CDR3 is TGTGCCAGCAGTCCTCGACGCGGGGAGACCCAGTACTTC.

J is TRBJ1-5 and V is TRBV24-1; D unresolved. With 4 bases removed from V and 4 bases from J, the gap between germline ends came to 10 bases. CDR1 and CDR2 from the germline V gene are KGHDR and SFDVKD. This CDR3 is 14 amino acids long. The CDR3 sequence is CATSDFGRNQPQHF. In nucleotides, the CDR3 is TGTGCCACCAGTGACTTCGGACGGAATCAGCCCCAGCATTTT.

The rearrangement links TRBV6-5 to TRBJ1-3; TRBD1 agrees at 7 bases. J gave up 0 bases and V 4 bases, and 3 bases lay outside the gene matches. This CDR3 is 15 amino acids long. Germline V gene data show CDR1 as MNHEY and CDR2 as SVGAGI. In DNA, the CDR3 is TGTGCCAGCAGTTCGCACAGGGGCTCTGGAAACACCATATATTTT. As protein: CASSSHRGSGNTIYF.